Below are 14 T cell receptor beta chains sequenced from a single sample in a study of cytomegalovirus exposure and HLA in healthy donors. Data came from immunoSEQ multiplex PCR; TCRdb stores just in-frame clones and leaves some out. The data hold 280,000 or so clones, with 70% to 90% observed a single time. The sequenced sample was PBMCs. The receptors come from a woman aged 18-29 years in good health and CMV-seronegative.

The rearrangement uses TRBV25-1 and TRBJ1-1; the D gene is possibly TRBD1 (6 bases). V dropped 3 bases and J dropped 6 bases, with 11 bases sitting between them. The CDR3 is made up of 13 amino acids. CDR1 is MGHDK and CDR2 is SYGVNS in the germline V gene. The CDR3 region has the DNA TGTGCCAGCAGTGACCTCAGGGGAGCTGAAGCTTTCTTT. The encoded protein is CASSDLRGAEAFF.

This sequence joins TRBV4-3 and TRBJ2-5; 8 positions agree with TRBD2. V gave up 4 bases and J gave up 5 bases; unmatched junction bases: 12. The CDR3 extends over 16 amino acids. Germline V lookup: CDR1 LGHNA, CDR2 YSLEER. The CDR3 region is CASSPDPRAGDETQYF. The CDR3 coding sequence is TGCGCCAGCAGCCCCGATCCTCGAGCGGGAGATGAGACCCAGTACTTC.

The chain couples TRBV6-1 to TRBJ1-6; D uncertain. Germline assignment: CDR1 MNHNS and CDR2 SASEGT. The V end lost 8 bases, the J end lost 11 bases, and 13 bases lay between the germline ends. The CDR3 has 12 amino acids. The CDR3 bases are TGTGCCAGCTCGCCGGGATCCACACCCCTCCACTTT. Its translation: CASSPGSTPLHF.

V and J are TRBV11-2 and TRBJ1-2, with D perhaps TRBD1 (6 bases). The CDR3 is 15 amino acids. The V end lost 4 bases, the J end lost 3 bases, and 15 bases lay between the germline ends. Per germline, CDR1 SGHAT and CDR2 FQNNGV. In DNA, the CDR3 is TGTGCCAGCAGCTCCCTACAGGGTGGAGACTATGGCTACACCTTC. It codes for CASSSLQGGDYGYTF.

The genes are TRBV27 and TRBJ2-1, with a possible D match to TRBD1 (5 bases). V was shortened by 5 bases and J by 9 bases, with 20 bases between the two germline ends. Germline lookup yields CDR1 MNHEY and CDR2 SMNVEV (reference sequence). This CDR3 comprises 15 residues. CDR3 sequence (DNA): TGTGCCAGCAGTACCGCGACAGATTTTTCTGCTGAGCAGTTCTTC. Translation: CASSTATDFSAEQFF.

Written as DNA, the CDR3 is TGTGCCAGCAGCTGGGACAGGGAGCAGACCCAGTACTTC. It is translated as CASSWDREQTQYF. The chain carries TRBV5-6 and TRBJ2-5; TRBD1 matches 9 bases. Germline V gene data show CDR1 as SGHDT and CDR2 as YYEEEE. Trimming at V came to 3 bases and at J to 6 bases, leaving 3 bases not matched to a gene. The CDR3 extends over 13 amino acids.

The chain combines TRBV19 with TRBJ2-3, with D perhaps matching TRBD1 (6 bases). The CDR3 is 13 residues long. The V and J ends lost 6 bases and 3 bases respectively, with 10 bases between them. Germline lookup yields CDR1 LNHDA and CDR2 SQIVND (reference sequence). The chain's CDR3 is CASSPTGTDTQYF. Here the CDR3 DNA reads TGTGCCAGTAGCCCAACAGGGACAGATACGCAGTATTTT.

The chain is built from TRBV7-8 and TRBJ2-7, with D possibly matching TRBD1 (6 bases). The V and J ends lost 4 bases and 4 bases respectively, with 14 bases between them. Per germline, CDR1 SGHVS and CDR2 FQNEAQ. There are 14 residues in the CDR3. This chain's CDR3 is CASSSVQGRYEQYF. As DNA, the CDR3 is TGTGCCAGCAGCTCGGTCCAGGGGCGGTACGAGCAGTACTTC.

V is TRBV7-8 and J is TRBJ2-1, with D perhaps matching TRBD1 (6 bases). Germline loops: CDR1 SGHVS, CDR2 FQNEAQ. V lost 5 bases, J lost 4 bases, and 9 bases lay in between. The CDR3 length is 13 residues. The CDR3, as DNA: TGTGCCAGCAGCCCCACAGGGTACAATGAGCAGTTCTTC. The encoded protein is CASSPTGYNEQFF.

This chain joins TRBV25-1 and TRBJ2-1; 10 positions agree with TRBD2. V was pared by 8 bases and J by 4 bases, with 5 bases of the junction left unmatched. The CDR3 covers 14 residues. Germline CDR1 and CDR2: MGHDK and SYGVNS. CDR3 coding DNA: TGTGCCAGCGCACTAGCGGGACGGTACAATGAGCAGTTCTTC. This sequence encodes CASALAGRYNEQFF.

The rearrangement uses TRBV7-2 and TRBJ2-7; maybe TRBD2 (6 bases). CDR1 is SGHTA, CDR2 FQGNSA, per germline. This CDR3 spans 13 amino acids. Trimming shortened V by 1 base and J by 3 bases, and 7 bases separated the two germline ends. CDR3 residues: CASSLVGGYEQYF. CDR3 nucleotides: TGTGCCAGCAGCTTAGTCGGGGGCTACGAGCAGTACTTC.

V and J are TRBV5-6 and TRBJ2-1; 13 nucleotides align to TRBD2. The V gene end was trimmed by 0 bases and the J gene end by 8 bases; junction bases not matched to a gene: 2. CDR1 is SGHDT, CDR2 YYEEEE, per germline. This CDR3 comprises 15 residues. CDR3 DNA: TGTGCCAGCAGCTTGGCAACTAGCGGGAGGGATGAGCAGTTCTTC. It specifies CASSLATSGRDEQFF.

V gene TRBV29-1 combines with J gene TRBJ2-7, with TRBD1 as a possible D gene (5 bases). Germline CDR1 and CDR2: SQVTM and ANQGSEA. The CDR3 is 11 residues long. Trimming left V 2 bases short and J 3 bases short, with 5 bases between. CDR3 sequence (DNA): TGCAGCGTTGAACAGGGCTACGAGCAGTACTTC. It encodes CSVEQGYEQYF.

A remark on this clone: In the same sample, other DNA sequences code for this CDR3. The V call is TRBV19, the J call TRBJ2-3, with TRBD2 matching 10 bases. The CDR3 is made up of 15 amino acids. Germline V gene lookup returns CDR1 LNHDA and CDR2 SQIVND (reference sequence). The junction had 2 bases not matched to a gene; V was cut back by 5 bases and J by 0 bases. The DNA for the CDR3 is TGTGCCAGTAGTTCGACTAGCGGGAGCACAGATACGCAGTATTTT. This encodes CASSSTSGSTDTQYF.